This passage covers 31 T cell receptor beta chains from one sample sequenced in a study of molecular identifiers for immune sequencing clone quantification. In TCRdb, the PCR reads were re-called with MiXCR into one record per CDR3 protein. This table has over 600,000 distinct CDR3 sequences, roughly 21% appearing once. The sequenced material came from naive CD8+ T cells from blood, with Jurkat cell RNA spiked in. Subset denoted: FACS-sorted CD8+CD4-CCR7+CD45RA+ naive T cells. All receptors come from a human donor in good health. Some libraries in this study had Jurkat cell RNA spiked in.

This clonotype was counted many times. The V call is TRBV7-2, the J call TRBJ1-1; D perhaps matches TRBD1 (5 bases). The V and J ends lost 6 bases and 5 bases respectively, with 13 bases between them. CDR3 length: 13 residues. Germline values: CDR1 SGHTA, CDR2 FQGNSA. The CDR3 region is CASRRTGVTEAFF. The CDR3 DNA sequence: TGTGCCAGCAGAAGAACGGGGGTTACTGAAGCTTTCTTT.

This clonotype was counted only a few times. This chain joins TRBV6-2 or TRBV6-3 and TRBJ2-5, with TRBD1 matching 7 bases. Germline assignment: CDR1 MNHEY and CDR2 SVGEGT. The CDR3 contains 14 residues. J was trimmed by 5 bases and V by 6 bases; bases with no gene match: 9. CDR3 in DNA: TGTGCCAGCAGCGGGACAGAGGGCTTGGAGACCCAGTACTTC. This gives the protein CASSGTEGLETQYF.

This clonotype was detected many times. The rearrangement joins TRBV7-9 to TRBJ2-7; D uncertain. The germline V gene encodes CDR1 SEHNR and CDR2 FQNEAQ (reference sequence). The CDR3 is 14 amino acids. Trimming shortened V by 4 bases and J by 4 bases, and 14 bases separated the two germline ends. CDR3 sequence (DNA): TGTGCCAGCAGCTCGCAAGACAAATTTTACGAGCAGTACTTC. It specifies CASSSQDKFYEQYF.

The rearrangement joins TRBV6-4 to TRBJ2-7, with 7 nucleotides matching TRBD2. This CDR3 comprises 14 residues. Germline loops: CDR1 MRHNA, CDR2 SNTAGT. J lost 5 bases, V lost 6 bases, and 10 bases had no gene match. CDR3 in DNA: TGTGCCAGCAGAGACGGGGGGTTTAGCCACGAGCAGTACTTC. This codes for CASRDGGFSHEQYF.

At least ten counts were recorded for this clonotype. The chain couples TRBV5-1 to TRBJ1-1; possible D gene TRBD1, 6 bases. V was trimmed by 6 bases and J by 7 bases, leaving 10 bases between them. The CDR3 runs 11 residues. Germline-derived CDR1 and CDR2 are SGHRS and YFSETQ. The CDR3, as DNA: TGCGCCAGCATATTCAGGGGTGAAGCTTTCTTT. This codes for CASIFRGEAFF.

The chain couples TRBV30 to TRBJ2-7, with D maybe TRBD2 (6 bases). Trimming removed 1 base at V and 3 bases at J, with 10 bases between. The CDR3 totals 13 residues. CDR1 and CDR2 from the germline V gene are GTSNPN and SVGIG (reference sequence). The CDR3, as DNA: TGTGCCTGGAGTGAAGGGGACTTCTACGAGCAGTACTTC. Translated: CAWSEGDFYEQYF.

The chain is built from TRBV19 and TRBJ2-7; D may be TRBD2 (6 bases). The length of the CDR3 is 13 residues. Trimming left V 3 bases short and J 3 bases short, with 9 bases between. CDR1 is LNHDA and CDR2 is SQIVND in the germline V gene (reference sequence). CDR3 residues: CASSMRDGYEQYF. DNA for the CDR3: TGTGCCAGTAGTATGCGGGACGGCTACGAGCAGTACTTC.

There are a few counts of this clonotype. V and J are TRBV19 and TRBJ2-7, with D tentatively TRBD1 (6 bases). The CDR3 covers 13 residues. The germline V gene encodes CDR1 LNHDA and CDR2 SQIVND (reference sequence). V shed 5 bases and J shed 3 bases, with 11 bases lying between them. The CDR3 is CASSAGANYEQYF. In DNA, the CDR3 is TGTGCCAGTAGTGCAGGGGCAAACTACGAGCAGTACTTC.

There are many counts of this clonotype. The chain uses TRBV4-1 and TRBJ2-3; 8 bases fit TRBD2. Germline assignment: CDR1 MGHRA and CDR2 YSYEKL. This CDR3 spans 14 amino acids. With V trimmed by 2 bases and J by 14 bases, 12 bases remained unmatched. Written as DNA, the CDR3 is TGCGCCAGCAGCCAACTCATCGGGACTAGTCAGCCGTATTTT. Protein product: CASSQLIGTSQPYF.

The chain carries TRBV19 and TRBJ2-2, with TRBD2 identical over 9 bases. V lost 5 bases and J lost 6; bases outside the gene matches: 7. Germline CDR1 is LNHDA and CDR2 is SQIVND (reference sequence). The CDR3 is made up of 15 amino acids. The CDR3 DNA reads as TGTGCCAGTAGTCGGTGGCGGGAGGGGGCCGGGGAGCTGTTTTTT. It codes for CASSRWREGAGELFF.

This clonotype was picked up many times. The chain couples TRBV15 to TRBJ1-5, with D possibly matching TRBD1 (5 bases). V lost 1 base to trimming and J lost 9 bases, with 10 bases between them. CDR1 is LNHNV, CDR2 YYDKDF, per germline (reference sequence). CDR3 length: 13 amino acids. The CDR3 here is CATSRGQLRPQHF. The CDR3 coding sequence is TGTGCCACCAGCAGAGGACAGCTACGGCCCCAGCATTTT.

Points on this clonotype: This likely traces to a read error, being one base from a far larger clone. The genes are TRBV30 and TRBJ1-1; 7 bases match TRBD1. CDR1 and CDR2 (germline): GTSNPN, SVGIG (reference sequence). The CDR3 runs to 13 residues. CDR3 bases: TGTGCCTGGACGAGGACAGGCGGCACTGAAGCTTCCTTT. Translating it yields CAWTRTGGTEASF.

Many counts were recorded for this clonotype. The J gene is TRBJ2-3, the V gene TRBV4-3; D may be TRBD1 or TRBD2 (5 bases each). CDR1 and CDR2 (germline): LGHNA, YSLEER. V shed 5 bases and J shed 2 bases, with 14 bases lying between them. This CDR3 has 15 amino acids. The CDR3 DNA follows: TGCGCCAGCAGCATTGGGGGTTTTACCACAGATACGCAGTATTTT. It specifies CASSIGGFTTDTQYF.

A remark on this clonotype: Just one base apart from a much larger clone, this may be a read error. The chain joins TRBV27 to TRBJ2-7; tentative D call: TRBD2 (5 bases). The germline gives CDR1 MNHEY, CDR2 SMNVEV (reference sequence). The length of the CDR3 is 12 residues. The CDR3 nucleotides read TGTACCAGCAGTCGGACTGGCTACGAGCAGTACTTC. Translating gives CTSSRTGYEQYF.

This clonotype has ten or more counts. V gene TRBV25-1 combines with J gene TRBJ2-1; TRBD1 might be the D (6 bases). This CDR3 spans 12 amino acids. Germline CDR1 is MGHDK and CDR2 is SYGVNS. Trimming pared 7 bases from V and 4 bases from J, leaving 8 bases between. In DNA form, the CDR3 reads TGTGCCAGCAACACAGGGTACAATGAGCAGTTCTTC. Translating it yields CASNTGYNEQFF.

The sample holds many counts of this clonotype. The rearrangement joins TRBV6-5 to TRBJ1-5, with no clear D. Trimming removed 5 bases from V and 0 bases from J, with 5 bases in between. The CDR3 consists of 13 residues. CDR1 is MNHEY and CDR2 is SVGAGI in the germline V gene. CDR3 coding DNA: TGTGCCAGCAGTAACCATAGCAATCAGCCCCAGCATTTT. Its protein is CASSNHSNQPQHF.

This clonotype was recorded many times. The chain couples TRBV10-3 to TRBJ1-2; D possibly corresponds to TRBD1 (5 bases). The germline V gene encodes CDR1 ENHRY and CDR2 SYGVKD. Trimming cost V 2 bases and J 4 bases, with 11 bases left between them. This CDR3 contains 14 residues. The CDR3: CAISETGTPYGYTF. In DNA form, the CDR3 reads TGTGCCATCAGTGAGACCGGGACTCCCTATGGCTACACCTTC.

The sample holds many counts of this clonotype. The CDR3 nucleotides read TGTGCCAGCAGTTCTGGACTAGCGGGAGGAACTTATACGCAGTATTTT. Amino acid sequence: CASSSGLAGGTYTQYF. This chain connects TRBV27 to TRBJ2-3; 14 positions match TRBD2. Trimming took 4 bases from V and 7 from J; bases not matched to a gene: 7. CDR1 is MNHEY, CDR2 SMNVEV, per germline (reference sequence). This CDR3 is built from 16 residues.

The V and J genes are TRBV11-2 and TRBJ2-5; 10 positions match TRBD2. Germline assignment: CDR1 SGHAT and CDR2 FQNNGV. V shed 1 base, J shed 5 bases, and the junction held 7 bases outside the gene matches. This CDR3 region has 16 residues. CDR3 sequence: CASSLGASGGRETQYF. In DNA, the CDR3 is TGTGCCAGCAGCTTAGGGGCTAGCGGGGGCCGGGAGACCCAGTACTTC.

This clonotype came up many times. The V gene is TRBV28, the J gene TRBJ2-2, with unresolved D. Trimming pared 3 bases from V and 1 base from J, leaving 6 bases between. Germline V lookup: CDR1 MDHEN, CDR2 SYDVKM. CDR3 length equals 14 residues. CDR3 DNA: TGTGCCAGCAGTTTCAGGTTGAACACCGGGGAGCTGTTTTTT. It encodes CASSFRLNTGELFF.

This clonotype showed up many times. The rearrangement uses TRBV12-3 or TRBV12-4 and TRBJ1-4; the D is unclear. Deletions cut 2 bases from V and 8 bases from J, with 18 bases between. The length of the CDR3 is 16 residues. CDR3 DNA: TGTGCCAGCAGTTTAAGACTTGGCCCGGATGACGAAAAACTGTTTTTT. As protein: CASSLRLGPDDEKLFF.

Note on this clonotype: A much larger clonotype is one base distant, so this may be a read error. This chain joins TRBV6-2 or TRBV6-3 and TRBJ2-7; the D is unclear. CDR1 and CDR2 (germline): MNHEY, SVGEGT. Trimming cost V 7 bases and J 1 base, with 8 bases left between them. The CDR3 contains 12 residues. The CDR3: CASKDGSYEQYF. The CDR3 DNA reads TGTGCCAGCAAGGACGGTTCCTACGAGCAGTACTTC.

This clonotype has a count of ten or more. The chain couples TRBV14 to TRBJ2-1; D is undetermined. This CDR3 is 15 amino acids long. Deletions cut 1 base from V and 2 bases from J, with 9 bases between. The V gene's germline CDR1 is SGHDN and CDR2 FVKESK. The CDR3 sequence is CASSQGFDAYNEQFF. The CDR3 bases are TGTGCCAGCAGCCAAGGGTTTGACGCCTACAATGAGCAGTTCTTC.

This sequence joins TRBV12-5 and TRBJ1-1; no firm D call. The CDR3 has 12 residues. V lost 1 base, J lost 4 bases, and 4 bases lay in between. From germline, CDR1 is LGHNT and CDR2 FRNRAP. The CDR3 DNA follows: TGTGCTAGTGGTTTGGACACCACTGAAGCTTTCTTT. Encoded protein: CASGLDTTEAFF.

The chain couples TRBV4-3 to TRBJ2-7, with D unresolved. Trimming left V 4 bases short and J 4 bases short, with 17 bases between. The CDR3 runs to 15 residues. CDR1 and CDR2 from the germline V gene are LGHNA and YSLEER. The CDR3 DNA is TGCGCCAGCAGCCCCACATCCGTCGGAGATTACGAGCAGTACTTC. It is translated as CASSPTSVGDYEQYF.

This clonotype was seen repeatedly, ten times or more. The V call is TRBV11-2, the J call TRBJ2-5, with 8 bases fitting TRBD2. CDR1 and CDR2 from the germline V gene are SGHAT and FQNNGV. V trimming: 0 bases; J trimming: 5 bases; junction bases outside the gene matches: 11. CDR3 length: 17 amino acids. CDR3 nucleotides: TGTGCCAGCAGCTTAGATCGTGTAGCGGGATATGATGAGACCCAGTACTTC. Amino acids: CASSLDRVAGYDETQYF.

The V call is TRBV5-3, the J call TRBJ1-5, with 7 bases fitting TRBD1. TRBV5-3 has ORF status, its function being uncertain. CDR3 length: 18 residues. V lost 8 bases and J lost 6; bases outside the gene matches: 23. The CDR3 DNA sequence: TGTGCCAGCAGCGGGATGACAGGGTTTAAGGTGGCTAGTCAGCCCCAGCATTTT. Protein: CASSGMTGFKVASQPQHF.

This clonotype was observed many times. The rearrangement links TRBV7-9 to TRBJ1-4; no firm D call. V was clipped by 4 bases and J by 12 bases, with 12 bases between them. The CDR3 runs 12 residues. Germline V CDR1 and CDR2: SEHNR, FQNEAQ (reference sequence). CDR3 nucleotide sequence: TGTGCCAGCAGCTACGATGGACTGGAACTGTTTTTT. It codes for CASSYDGLELFF. The full variable domain, in which reference TRBV7-9 and TRBJ1-4 provide the parts outside the CDR3, is DTGVSQNPRHKITKRGQNVTFRCDPISEHNRLYWYRQTLGQGPEFLTYFQNEAQLEKSRLLSDRFSAERPKGSFSTLEIQRTEQGDSAMYLCASSYDGLELFFGSGTQLSVL.

In this sample, this clonotype turned up many times. V usage is TRBV6-5 and J usage is TRBJ1-1; the D is unclear. CDR1 MNHEY and CDR2 SVGAGI come from the germline V gene. The V and J ends lost 7 bases and 6 bases respectively, with 12 bases between them. CDR3 length: 12 amino acids. CDR3 sequence reads: CASTPEGSEAFF. In nucleotides, the CDR3 is TGTGCCAGCACCCCTGAGGGTTCTGAAGCTTTCTTT.

The sample holds many counts of this clonotype. The chain joins TRBV14 to TRBJ1-3; no clear D gene. The CDR3 is 18 residues long. Trimming shortened V by 1 base and J by 2 bases, and 18 bases separated the two germline ends. The V gene's germline CDR1 is SGHDN and CDR2 FVKESK. Written as DNA, the CDR3 is TGTGCCAGCAGCCAAGTCCTCGGCAGGCCGGGCGCTGGAAACACCATATATTTT. It is translated as CASSQVLGRPGAGNTIYF.

This chain joins TRBV7-6 and TRBJ1-1; D is perhaps TRBD1 (5 bases). Trimming left V 3 bases short and J 2 bases short, with 13 bases between. Germline V CDR1 and CDR2: SGHVS, FNYEAQ. The CDR3 length is 15 residues. The CDR3 nucleotides read TGTGCCAGCAGCTTGGCACGGGACTTTAACACTGAAGCTTTCTTT. It codes for CASSLARDFNTEAFF.